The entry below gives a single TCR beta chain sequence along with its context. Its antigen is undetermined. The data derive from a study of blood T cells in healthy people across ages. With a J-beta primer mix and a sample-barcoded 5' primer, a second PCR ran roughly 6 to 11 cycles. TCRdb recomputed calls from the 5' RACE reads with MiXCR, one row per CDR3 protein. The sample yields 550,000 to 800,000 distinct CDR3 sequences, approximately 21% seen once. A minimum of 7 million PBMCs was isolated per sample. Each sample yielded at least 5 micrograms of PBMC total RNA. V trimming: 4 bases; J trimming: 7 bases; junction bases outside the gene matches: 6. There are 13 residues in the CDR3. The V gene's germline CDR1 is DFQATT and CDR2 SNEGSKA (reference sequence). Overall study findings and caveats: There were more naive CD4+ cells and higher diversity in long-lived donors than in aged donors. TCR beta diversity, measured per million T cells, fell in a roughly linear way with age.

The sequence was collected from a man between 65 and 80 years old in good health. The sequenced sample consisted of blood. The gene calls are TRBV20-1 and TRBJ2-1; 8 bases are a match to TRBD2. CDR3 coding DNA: TGCAGTGCTATAGCGGGATATTTAAATGAGCAGTTCTTC. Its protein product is CSAIAGYLNEQFF.